This is a list of T cell receptor beta chains from one sample in a study of cytomegalovirus exposure and HLA in healthy donors. Sequenced by immunoSEQ multiplex PCR; TCRdb stores in-frame clones only, minus some. This sample has 100,000 to 150,000 clones, with roughly 90% found just once. Input material: PBMCs. These receptors all come from a woman aged 18 to 35 in good health and CMV-seronegative. Both conserved end residues are part of each CDR3. D genes are given only for firm matches. Size is stated for part of the rows, as once, few or many counts, or as a class when the clone is expanded.

CASSSYYEQYF,TGTGCCAGCAGCTCTTACTACGAGCAGTACTTC,TRBV7-2,-,-,11,TRBJ2-7
CASSPRTGSGANVLTF,TGTGCCAGCAGCCCAAGGACAGGCTCTGGGGCCAACGTCCTGACTTTC,TRBV11-2,TRBD1,-,16,TRBJ2-6
CASESRTSGGVEQFF,TGTGCCAGTGAAAGTCGGACTAGCGGGGGAGTTGAGCAGTTCTTC,TRBV11-2,TRBD2,-,15,TRBJ2-1
CASRLAGNHNEQFF,TGTGCCAGCCGACTAGCCGGAAACCACAATGAGCAGTTCTTC,TRBV2,TRBD2,-,14,TRBJ2-1
CASSLAASLRGDYNEQFF,TGTGCCAGCAGCTTAGCAGCAAGTTTGCGGGGGGACTACAATGAGCAGTTCTTC,TRBV7-3,TRBD2,-,18,TRBJ2-1
CASSIPGRTFEQYF,TGTGCCAGTAGTATCCCCGGGAGAACTTTCGAGCAGTACTTC,TRBV19,-,-,14,TRBJ2-7
CASSTSAGSTDTQYF,TGTGCCAGCAGTACTTCTGCCGGGAGCACAGATACGCAGTATTTT,TRBV28,-,-,15,TRBJ2-3
CASSSSDSLNTEAFF,TGTGCCAGCAGTTCGTCGGACAGCCTGAACACTGAAGCTTTCTTT,TRBV6-5,-,once,15,TRBJ1-1
CASSENFLARSSYEQYF,TGTGCCAGCAGTGAAAATTTCTTAGCGAGGAGCTCCTACGAGCAGTACTTC,TRBV2,-,-,17,TRBJ2-7
CASSVGGQGAFGLHF,TGTGCCAGCAGCGTAGGGGGACAGGGGGCCTTTGGCCTCCACTTT,TRBV9,TRBD1,-,15,TRBJ1-6
CASSPRRNSYEQYF,TGTGCCAGCAGCCCGCGGCGAAATTCCTACGAGCAGTACTTC,TRBV7-2,-,few,14,TRBJ2-7
CASSLNRGDQPQHF,TGTGCCAGCAGTTTAAACAGGGGGGATCAGCCCCAGCATTTT,TRBV27,TRBD1,-,14,TRBJ1-5
CASSLDVQTQYF,TGCGCCAGCAGCTTGGATGTTCAGACGCAGTATTTT,TRBV5-1,-,-,12,TRBJ2-3
CASSTDRNTEAFF,TGTGCCAGCAGTACCGACAGGAACACTGAAGCTTTCTTT,TRBV6-5,-,-,13,TRBJ1-1
CASSPGQFYEQYF,TGTGCCAGTAGCCCGGGACAGTTCTACGAGCAGTACTTC,TRBV19,TRBD1,-,13,TRBJ2-7
CASSSADRSWTEAFF,TGTGCCAGCAGCTCGGCCGACAGAAGTTGGACTGAAGCTTTCTTT,TRBV5-5,-,-,15,TRBJ1-1
CASTRTGGEKLFF,TGTGCCAGTACCCGGACAGGGGGTGAAAAACTGTTTTTT,TRBV19,TRBD1,-,13,TRBJ1-4
CASSLGQGVYGKLFF,TGTGCCAGCAGCTTAGGACAGGGGGTTTATGGAAAACTGTTTTTT,TRBV7-2,TRBD1,-,15,TRBJ1-4
CAISGQGSYGYTF,TGTGCCATCAGTGGACAGGGTAGTTATGGCTACACCTTC,TRBV10-3,TRBD1,-,13,TRBJ1-2
CASSVDHSRYEQYF,TGTGCCAGCAGCGTAGATCACAGTCGGTACGAGCAGTACTTC,TRBV9,-,-,14,TRBJ2-7
CASSLLAVETQYF,TGTGCCAGCAGCTTACTAGCGGTAGAGACCCAGTACTTC,TRBV5-5,TRBD2,-,13,TRBJ2-5
CASSLLTAKTNNYGYTF,TGTGCCAGCAGCTTGCTTACAGCTAAAACCAATAACTATGGCTACACCTTC,TRBV7-8,-,-,17,TRBJ1-2
CASSVGISPPSSNEKLFF,TGTGCCAGCAGCGTAGGTATTAGCCCACCCTCATCCAATGAAAAACTGTTTTTT,TRBV9,-,-,18,TRBJ1-4
CASSKFAGKGADGELFF,TGTGCCAGCAGTAAATTCGCGGGAAAGGGAGCCGACGGGGAGCTGTTTTTT,TRBV2,-,-,17,TRBJ2-2
CASTARDRVGASNQPQHF,TGCGCCAGCACTGCGCGGGACAGGGTAGGAGCTAGCAATCAGCCCCAGCATTTT,TRBV4-1,TRBD1,-,18,TRBJ1-5
CASSFLRGNADTGELFF,TGTGCCAGCAGCTTTTTACGGGGGAACGCGGACACCGGGGAGCTGTTTTTT,TRBV11-3,-,once,17,TRBJ2-2
CASSQAGTGETQYF,TGTGCCAGCAGCCAAGCCGGTACCGGGGAGACCCAGTACTTC,TRBV14,-,-,14,TRBJ2-5
CASSLARGAPPYNEQFF,TGTGCCAGCAGCTTAGCTCGGGGGGCCCCACCCTACAATGAGCAGTTCTTC,TRBV7-9,-,once,17,TRBJ2-1
CASSQGDIPYGYTF,TGTGCCAGCAGCCAGGGCGACATTCCCTATGGCTACACCTTC,TRBV9,-,once,14,TRBJ1-2
CASRTRFSSYEQYF,TGTGCCAGCCGAACCAGGTTTAGCTCCTACGAGCAGTACTTC,TRBV2,-,once,14,TRBJ2-7
CASSRLSGSTDTQYF,TGTGCCAGCAGTCGCCTTAGCGGGAGCACAGATACGCAGTATTTT,TRBV27,TRBD2,-,15,TRBJ2-3
CASSDLSWREFTDTQYF,TGTGCCAGCAGTGATCTTTCCTGGCGGGAGTTCACAGATACGCAGTATTTT,TRBV2,TRBD2,once,17,TRBJ2-3
CASAGQGIETQYF,TGTGCCAGCGCCGGACAGGGAATAGAGACCCAGTACTTC,TRBV7-2,TRBD1,-,13,TRBJ2-5
CASTETTVNTEAFF,TGCGCCAGCACCGAGACGACAGTGAACACTGAAGCTTTCTTT,TRBV5-1,-,-,14,TRBJ1-1
CASTAGCPNEQYF,TGTGCCAGCACAGCAGGGTGTCCAAACGAGCAGTACTTC,TRBV21-1,-,-,13,TRBJ2-7
CASSPRPSGTSTNEQFF,TGTGCCAGCAGCCCTAGACCATCCGGGACTAGCACAAATGAGCAGTTCTTC,TRBV9,TRBD2,-,17,TRBJ2-1
CASSSGQGGNIQYF,TGTGCCAGCAGCTCCGGACAGGGGGGAAACATTCAGTACTTC,TRBV11-2,TRBD1,-,14,TRBJ2-4
CASSHPLEGAQNGYTF,TGCGCCAGCAGCCACCCTCTGGAAGGGGCGCAAAATGGCTACACCTTC,TRBV4-1,-,once,16,TRBJ1-2
CASSLSRRLYGYTF,TGTGCCAGCAGCTTGAGCCGCCGACTCTATGGCTACACCTTC,TRBV5-8,-,-,14,TRBJ1-2
CATPPGQGPENYGYTF,TGTGCCACCCCACCGGGACAGGGCCCCGAAAACTATGGCTACACCTTC,TRBV2,TRBD1,-,16,TRBJ1-2
CASNVGGSPNEQYF,TGTGCCAGCAACGTAGGCGGGAGCCCCAACGAGCAGTACTTC,TRBV7-9,TRBD2,-,14,TRBJ2-7